Described below is a single TCR beta chain sequence and its context. Its antigen remains unidentified. The sample's time point: late sampling 161 to 241 days after vaccination in a few convalescent patients. The treatment denotes: roughly nine-day PBMC culture with coronavirus spike peptide pools or control peptides (ViraFEST assay). With 5 bases removed from V and 6 bases from J, the gap between germline ends came to 10 bases. The CDR3 contains 12 residues. Looked up from germline, CDR1 is MNHEY and CDR2 is SMNVEV (reference sequence). This specimen belongs to a study of vaccination and CD4 T cells after COVID-19. On the study more broadly: Post-COVID draws came a median around 100 days after diagnosis (range 35 to 161). A median of 72 days (range 14 to 241) separated dose two from the taking of post-vaccine samples.

Cultured CD4+ T-cell DNA underwent Oncomine TCR Beta short-read sequencing. TCRdb independently ran MiXCR on the PCR reads; one entry per CDR3 protein. The sample gives about 17,000 distinct CDR3 sequences, roughly 50% of which show up once; 20% to 25% is in the top ten. The V and J genes are TRBV27 and TRBJ1-2, with D perhaps TRBD1 (6 bases). The source of this sequence is a human donor who had recovered from COVID-19. This specimen consisted of CD4+ T cells from blood, cultured in vitro, obtained about 7 months after SARS-CoV-2 vaccination. The CDR3 sequence: CASSRPGDGYTF. In nucleotides, the CDR3 is TGTGCCAGCAGTAGGCCAGGGGATGGCTACACCTTC.